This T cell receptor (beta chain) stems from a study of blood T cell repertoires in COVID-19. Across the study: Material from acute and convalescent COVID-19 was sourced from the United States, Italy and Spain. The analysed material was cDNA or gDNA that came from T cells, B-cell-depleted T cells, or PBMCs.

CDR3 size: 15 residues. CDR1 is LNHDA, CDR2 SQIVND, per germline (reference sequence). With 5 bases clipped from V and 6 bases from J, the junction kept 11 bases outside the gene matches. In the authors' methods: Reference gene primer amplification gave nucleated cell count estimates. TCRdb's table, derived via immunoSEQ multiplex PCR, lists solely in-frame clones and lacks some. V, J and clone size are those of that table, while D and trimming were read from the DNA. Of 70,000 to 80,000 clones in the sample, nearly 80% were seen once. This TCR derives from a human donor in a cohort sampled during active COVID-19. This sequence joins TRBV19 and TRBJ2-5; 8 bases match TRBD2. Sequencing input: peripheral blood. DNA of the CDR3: TGTGCCAGTAGTCCTCCCGGGGGGGGAGGTCAGACCCAGTACTTC. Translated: CASSPPGGGGQTQYF.